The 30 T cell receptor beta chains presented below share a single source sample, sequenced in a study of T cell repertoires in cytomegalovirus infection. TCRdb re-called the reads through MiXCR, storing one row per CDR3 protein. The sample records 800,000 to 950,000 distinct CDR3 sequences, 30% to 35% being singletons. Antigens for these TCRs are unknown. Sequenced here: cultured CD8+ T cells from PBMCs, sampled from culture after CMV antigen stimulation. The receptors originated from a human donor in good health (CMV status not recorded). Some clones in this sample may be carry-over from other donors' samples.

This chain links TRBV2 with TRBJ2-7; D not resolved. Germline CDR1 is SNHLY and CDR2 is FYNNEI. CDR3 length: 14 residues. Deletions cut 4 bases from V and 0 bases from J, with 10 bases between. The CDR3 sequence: CASSARPNSYEQYF. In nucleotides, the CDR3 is TGTGCCAGCAGTGCGAGACCGAACTCCTACGAGCAGTACTTC. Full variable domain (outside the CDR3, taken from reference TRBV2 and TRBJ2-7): EPEVTQTPSHQVTQMGQEVILRCVPISNHLYFYWYRQILGQKVEFLVSFYNNEISEKSEIFDDQFSVERPDGSNFTLKIRSTKLEDSAMYFCASSARPNSYEQYFGPGTRLTVT.

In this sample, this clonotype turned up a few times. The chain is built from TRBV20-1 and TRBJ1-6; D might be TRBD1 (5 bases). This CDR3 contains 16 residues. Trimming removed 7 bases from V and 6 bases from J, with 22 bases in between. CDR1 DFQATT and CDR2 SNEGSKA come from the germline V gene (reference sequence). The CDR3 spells CSGRQGLQSFNSPLHF. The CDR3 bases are TGCAGTGGTCGGCAGGGCCTACAGTCTTTTAATTCACCCCTCCACTTT.

DNA for the CDR3: TGTGCCAGCAGCGCCGCGGGACAGCCGTACAATGAGCAGTTCTTC. Its translation: CASSAAGQPYNEQFF. The genes are TRBV9 and TRBJ2-1; tentatively, D is TRBD1 (7 bases). Germline V CDR1 and CDR2: SGDLS, YYNGEE. V was clipped by 3 bases and J by 4 bases, with 14 bases between them. This CDR3 contains 15 residues.

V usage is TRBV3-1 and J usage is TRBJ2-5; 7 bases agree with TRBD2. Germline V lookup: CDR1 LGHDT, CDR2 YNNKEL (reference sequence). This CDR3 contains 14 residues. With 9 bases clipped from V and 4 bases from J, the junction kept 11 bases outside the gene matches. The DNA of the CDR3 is TGTGCCAGTCGGGGGGAAAGGTCGAGAGAGACCCAGTACTTC. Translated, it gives CASRGERSRETQYF.

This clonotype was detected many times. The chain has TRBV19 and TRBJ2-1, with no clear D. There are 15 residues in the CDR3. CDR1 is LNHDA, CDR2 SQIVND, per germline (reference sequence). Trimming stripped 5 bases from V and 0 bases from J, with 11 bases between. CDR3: CASSFSDDSYNEQFF. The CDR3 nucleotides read TGTGCCAGTAGTTTCTCTGACGACTCCTACAATGAGCAGTTCTTC.

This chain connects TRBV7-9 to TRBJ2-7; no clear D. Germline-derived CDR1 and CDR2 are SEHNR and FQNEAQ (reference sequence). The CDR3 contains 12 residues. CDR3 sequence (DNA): TGTGCCACCAGCTTTGGGAAGTACGAGCAGTACGTC. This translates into CATSFGKYEQYV.

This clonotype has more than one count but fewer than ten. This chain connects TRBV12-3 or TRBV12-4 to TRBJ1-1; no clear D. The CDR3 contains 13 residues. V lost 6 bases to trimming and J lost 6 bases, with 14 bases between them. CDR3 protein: CASRGSSDAEAFF. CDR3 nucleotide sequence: TGTGCCAGCAGGGGCTCCTCAGACGCTGAAGCTTTCTTT.

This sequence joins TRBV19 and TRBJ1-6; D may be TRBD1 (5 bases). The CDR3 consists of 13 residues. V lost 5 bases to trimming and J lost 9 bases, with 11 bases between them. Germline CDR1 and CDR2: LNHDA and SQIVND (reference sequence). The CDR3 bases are TGTGCCAGTAGTGGGGACGATCTTTCACCCCTCCACTTT. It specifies CASSGDDLSPLHF.

CDR3 sequence: CASSPLTGGSYYGYTF. For the CDR3, the DNA is TGTGCCAGCAGTCCTCTGACAGGCGGTTCCTACTATGGCTACACCTTC. This chain uses TRBV6-1 with TRBJ1-2; D possibly corresponds to TRBD1 (6 bases). CDR1 and CDR2 (germline): MNHNS, SASEGT. V was clipped by 5 bases and J by 3 bases, with 19 bases between them. The CDR3 runs to 16 residues.

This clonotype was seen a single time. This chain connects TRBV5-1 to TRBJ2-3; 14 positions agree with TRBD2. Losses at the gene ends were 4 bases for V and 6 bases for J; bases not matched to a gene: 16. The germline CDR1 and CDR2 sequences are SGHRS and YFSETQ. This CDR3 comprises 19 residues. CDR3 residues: CASSVGLAGGPSLRDTQYF. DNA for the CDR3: TGCGCCAGCAGCGTCGGACTAGCGGGGGGCCCCTCCCTGCGGGATACGCAGTATTTT.

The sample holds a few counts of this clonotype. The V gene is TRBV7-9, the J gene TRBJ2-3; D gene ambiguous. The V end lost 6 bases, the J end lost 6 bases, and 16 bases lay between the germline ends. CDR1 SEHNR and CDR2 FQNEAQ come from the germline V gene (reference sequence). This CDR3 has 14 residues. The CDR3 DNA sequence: TGTGCCAGCAGATCCCCCGGGTGGCCGGATACGCAGTATTTT. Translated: CASRSPGWPDTQYF.

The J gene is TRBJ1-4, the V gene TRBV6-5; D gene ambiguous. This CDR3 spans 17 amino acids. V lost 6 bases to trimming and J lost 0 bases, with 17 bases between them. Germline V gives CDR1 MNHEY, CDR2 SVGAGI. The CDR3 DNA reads TGTGCCAGCAGGGAGGGCCCGAGACTTGCAACTAATGAAAAACTGTTTTTT. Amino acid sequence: CASREGPRLATNEKLFF.

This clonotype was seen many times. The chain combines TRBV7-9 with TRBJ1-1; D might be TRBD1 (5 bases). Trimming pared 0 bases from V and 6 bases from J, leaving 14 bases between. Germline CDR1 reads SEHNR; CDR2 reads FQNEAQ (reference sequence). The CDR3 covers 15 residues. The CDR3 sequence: CASSLARGGEPEAFF. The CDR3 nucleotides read TGTGCCAGCAGCTTAGCGAGGGGCGGGGAGCCTGAAGCTTTCTTT.

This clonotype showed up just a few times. The CDR3 region is CASSQEGQGRTGELFF. DNA for the CDR3: TGCGCCAGCAGCCAAGAGGGCCAGGGCAGGACCGGGGAGCTGTTTTTT. The rearrangement links TRBV4-1 to TRBJ2-2, with D perhaps TRBD1 (5 bases). Germline-derived CDR1 and CDR2 are MGHRA and YSYEKL. CDR3 length: 16 amino acids. Trimming took 0 bases from V and 5 from J, leaving 13 bases between them.

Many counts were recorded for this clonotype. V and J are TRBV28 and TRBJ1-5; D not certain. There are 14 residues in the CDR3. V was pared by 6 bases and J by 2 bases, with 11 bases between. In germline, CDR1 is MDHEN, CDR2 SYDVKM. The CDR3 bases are TGTGCCAGCAGAAGGAGGAATGGCAATCAGCCCCAGCATTTT. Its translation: CASRRRNGNQPQHF.

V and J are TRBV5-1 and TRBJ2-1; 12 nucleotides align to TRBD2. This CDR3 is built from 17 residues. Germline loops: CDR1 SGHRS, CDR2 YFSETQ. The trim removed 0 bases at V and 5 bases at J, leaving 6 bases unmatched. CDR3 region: CASSLELAGGPNNEQFF. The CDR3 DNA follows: TGCGCCAGCAGCTTGGAGCTAGCGGGGGGGCCGAACAATGAGCAGTTCTTC.

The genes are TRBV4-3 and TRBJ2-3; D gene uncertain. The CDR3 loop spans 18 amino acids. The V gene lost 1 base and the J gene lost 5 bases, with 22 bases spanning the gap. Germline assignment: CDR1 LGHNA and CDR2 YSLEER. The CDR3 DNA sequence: TGCGCCAGCAGCCAAGCAGCACTCCTGGACCCTAAAGAAGATACGCAGTATTTT. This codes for CASSQAALLDPKEDTQYF.

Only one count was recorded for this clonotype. The chain's CDR3 is CASSLSGGGRTGANVLTF. CDR3 nucleotides: TGTGCCAGCAGTTTATCAGGCGGGGGCAGGACTGGGGCCAACGTCCTGACTTTC. This chain links TRBV27 with TRBJ2-6; maybe TRBD2 (7 bases). The germline V and J ends were trimmed by 0 bases and 2 bases, with 14 bases remaining between them. CDR1 is MNHEY and CDR2 is SMNVEV in the germline V gene (reference sequence). This CDR3 is 18 amino acids long.

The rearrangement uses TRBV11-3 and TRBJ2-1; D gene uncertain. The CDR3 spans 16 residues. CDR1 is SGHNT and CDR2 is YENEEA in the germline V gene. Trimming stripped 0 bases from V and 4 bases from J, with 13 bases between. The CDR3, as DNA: TGTGCCAGCAGCTTAGAATCAAGAATTCCTTACAATGAGCAGTTCTTC. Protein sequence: CASSLESRIPYNEQFF. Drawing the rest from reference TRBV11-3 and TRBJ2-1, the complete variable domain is EAGVVQSPRYKIIEKKQPVAFWCNPISGHNTLYWYLQNLGQGPELLIRYENEEAVDDSQLPKDRFSAERLKGVDSTLKIQPAELGDSAVYLCASSLESRIPYNEQFFGPGTRLTVL.

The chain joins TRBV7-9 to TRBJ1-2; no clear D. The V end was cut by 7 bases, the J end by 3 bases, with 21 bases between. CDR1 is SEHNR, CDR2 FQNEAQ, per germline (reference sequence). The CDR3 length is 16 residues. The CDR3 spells CASTPGNTGKDYGYTF. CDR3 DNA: TGTGCCAGCACCCCCGGGAATACGGGGAAGGACTATGGCTACACCTTC.

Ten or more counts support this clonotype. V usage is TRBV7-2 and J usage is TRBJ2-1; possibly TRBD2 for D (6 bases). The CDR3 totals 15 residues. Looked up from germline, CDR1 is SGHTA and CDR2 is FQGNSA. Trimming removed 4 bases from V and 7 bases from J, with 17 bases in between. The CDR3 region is CASSYPGRTVNEQFF. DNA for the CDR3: TGTGCCAGCAGCTACCCCGGGAGAACCGTTAATGAGCAGTTCTTC.

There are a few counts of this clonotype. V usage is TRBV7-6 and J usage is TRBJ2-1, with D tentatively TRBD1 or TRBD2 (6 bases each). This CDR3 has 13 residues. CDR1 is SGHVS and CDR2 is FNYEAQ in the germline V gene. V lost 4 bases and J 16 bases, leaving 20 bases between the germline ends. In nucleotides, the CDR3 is TGTGCCAGCAGCTCCAGGGGACTCACCATCCTCTTCTTC. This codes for CASSSRGLTILFF.

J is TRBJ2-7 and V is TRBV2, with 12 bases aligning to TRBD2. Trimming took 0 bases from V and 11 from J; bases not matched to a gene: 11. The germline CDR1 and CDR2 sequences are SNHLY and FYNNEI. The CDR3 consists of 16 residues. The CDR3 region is CASSEAPRLAGASEYF. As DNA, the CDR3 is TGTGCCAGCAGTGAAGCGCCTCGACTAGCGGGGGCTTCCGAGTACTTC.

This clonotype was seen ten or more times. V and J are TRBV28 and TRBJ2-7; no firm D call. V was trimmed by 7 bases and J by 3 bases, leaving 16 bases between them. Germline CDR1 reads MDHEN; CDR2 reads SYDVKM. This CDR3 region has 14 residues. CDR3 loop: CASTTRTAGYEQYV. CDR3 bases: TGTGCCAGCACTACGCGGACCGCAGGCTACGAGCAGTACGTC.

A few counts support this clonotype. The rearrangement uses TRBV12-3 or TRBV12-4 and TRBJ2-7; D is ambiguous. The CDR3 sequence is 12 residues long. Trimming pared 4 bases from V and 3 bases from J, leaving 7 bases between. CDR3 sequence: CASSYISYEQYF. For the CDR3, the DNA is TGTGCCAGCAGTTATATAAGCTACGAGCAGTACTTC.

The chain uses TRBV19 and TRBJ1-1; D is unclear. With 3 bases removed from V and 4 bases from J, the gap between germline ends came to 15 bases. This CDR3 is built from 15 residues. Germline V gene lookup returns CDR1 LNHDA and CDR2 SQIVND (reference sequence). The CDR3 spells CASSIGRRPGTEAFF. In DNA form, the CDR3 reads TGTGCCAGTAGTATTGGGAGGAGGCCGGGCACTGAAGCTTTCTTT.

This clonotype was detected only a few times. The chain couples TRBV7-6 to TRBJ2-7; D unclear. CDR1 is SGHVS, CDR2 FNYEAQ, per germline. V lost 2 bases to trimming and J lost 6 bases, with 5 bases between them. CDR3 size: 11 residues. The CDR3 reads CASSLNVEQYV. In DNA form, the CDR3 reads TGTGCCAGCAGCTTAAACGTCGAGCAGTACGTC.

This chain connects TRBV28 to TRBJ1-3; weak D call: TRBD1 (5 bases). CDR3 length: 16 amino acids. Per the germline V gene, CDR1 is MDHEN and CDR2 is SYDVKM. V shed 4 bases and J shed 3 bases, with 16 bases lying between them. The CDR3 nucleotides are TGTGCCAGCAGTTCCCCCGCGGGCCAGGGTGGAAACACCATATATTTT. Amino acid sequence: CASSSPAGQGGNTIYF.

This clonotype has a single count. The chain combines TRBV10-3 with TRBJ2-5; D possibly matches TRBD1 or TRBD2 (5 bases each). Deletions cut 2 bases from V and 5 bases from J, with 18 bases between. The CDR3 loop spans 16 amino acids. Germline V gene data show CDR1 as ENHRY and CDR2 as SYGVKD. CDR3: CAISETGPQIGETQYF. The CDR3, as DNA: TGTGCCATCAGTGAGACGGGACCACAAATAGGGGAGACCCAGTACTTC.

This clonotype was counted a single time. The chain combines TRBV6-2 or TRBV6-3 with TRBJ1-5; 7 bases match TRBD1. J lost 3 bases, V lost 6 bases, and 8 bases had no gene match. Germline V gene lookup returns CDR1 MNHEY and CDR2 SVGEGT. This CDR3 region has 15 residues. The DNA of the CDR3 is TGTGCCAGCAGAGACAGACAGGGTCACAATCAGCCCCAGCATTTT. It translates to CASRDRQGHNQPQHF.